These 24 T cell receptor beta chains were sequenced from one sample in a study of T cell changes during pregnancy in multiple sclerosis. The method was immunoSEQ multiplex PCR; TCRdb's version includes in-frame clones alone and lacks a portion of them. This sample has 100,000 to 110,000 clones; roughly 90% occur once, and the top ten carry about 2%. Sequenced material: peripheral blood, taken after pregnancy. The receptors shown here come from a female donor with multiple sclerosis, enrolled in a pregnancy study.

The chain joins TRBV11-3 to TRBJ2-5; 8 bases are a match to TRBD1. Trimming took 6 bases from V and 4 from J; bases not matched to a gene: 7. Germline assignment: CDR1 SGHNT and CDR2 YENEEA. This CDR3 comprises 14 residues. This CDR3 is CASRDDRGSETQYF. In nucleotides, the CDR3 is TGTGCCAGCAGGGATGACAGGGGCTCAGAGACCCAGTACTTC.

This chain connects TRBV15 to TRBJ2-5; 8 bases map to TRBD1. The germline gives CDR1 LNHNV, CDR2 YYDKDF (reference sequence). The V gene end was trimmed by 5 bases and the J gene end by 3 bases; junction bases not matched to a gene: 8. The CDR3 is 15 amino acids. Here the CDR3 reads CATSGGTGREETQYF. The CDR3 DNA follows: TGTGCCACCAGCGGGGGGACAGGTCGAGAAGAGACCCAGTACTTC.

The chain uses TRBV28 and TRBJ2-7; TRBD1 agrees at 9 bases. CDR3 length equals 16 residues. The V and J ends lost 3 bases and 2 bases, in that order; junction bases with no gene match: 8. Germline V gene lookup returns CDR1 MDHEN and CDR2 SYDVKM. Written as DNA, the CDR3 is TGTGCCAGCAGTTTCCCACGGGACAGGGACACCTACGAGCAGTACTTC. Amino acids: CASSFPRDRDTYEQYF.

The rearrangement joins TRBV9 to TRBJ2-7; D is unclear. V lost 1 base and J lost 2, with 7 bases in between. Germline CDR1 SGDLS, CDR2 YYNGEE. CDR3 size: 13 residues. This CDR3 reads CASSVRPAYEQYF. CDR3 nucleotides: TGTGCCAGCAGCGTACGTCCCGCCTACGAGCAGTACTTC.

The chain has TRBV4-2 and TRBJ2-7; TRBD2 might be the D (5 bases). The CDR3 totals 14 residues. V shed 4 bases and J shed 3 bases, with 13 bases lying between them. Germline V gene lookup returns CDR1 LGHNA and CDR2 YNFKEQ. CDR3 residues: CASSRRGKNYEQYF. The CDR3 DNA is TGTGCCAGCAGCCGCCGAGGGAAGAACTACGAGCAGTACTTC.

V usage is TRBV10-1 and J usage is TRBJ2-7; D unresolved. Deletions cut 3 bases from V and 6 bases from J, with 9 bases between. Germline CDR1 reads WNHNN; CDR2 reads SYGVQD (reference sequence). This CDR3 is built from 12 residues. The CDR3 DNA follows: TGCGCCAGCAGTGATCCCGGTCGCGAGCAGTACTTC. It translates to CASSDPGREQYF.

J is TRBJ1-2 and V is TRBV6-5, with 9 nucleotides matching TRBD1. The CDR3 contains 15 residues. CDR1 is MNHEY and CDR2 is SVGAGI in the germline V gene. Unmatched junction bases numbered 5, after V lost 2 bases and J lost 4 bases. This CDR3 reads CASSYRDRDFYGYTF. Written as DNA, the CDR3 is TGTGCCAGCAGTTACCGGGACAGGGATTTCTATGGCTACACCTTC.

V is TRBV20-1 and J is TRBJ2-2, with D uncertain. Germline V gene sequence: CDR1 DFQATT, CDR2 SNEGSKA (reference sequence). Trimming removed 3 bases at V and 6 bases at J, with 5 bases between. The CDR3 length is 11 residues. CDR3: CSASRSGELFF. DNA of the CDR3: TGCAGTGCTAGCCGGTCCGGGGAGCTGTTTTTT.

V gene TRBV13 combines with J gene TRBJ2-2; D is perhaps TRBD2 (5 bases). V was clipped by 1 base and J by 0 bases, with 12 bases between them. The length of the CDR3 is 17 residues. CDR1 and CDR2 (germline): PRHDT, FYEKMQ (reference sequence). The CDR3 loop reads CASSLEDPAANTGELFF. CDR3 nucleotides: TGTGCCAGCAGCTTAGAAGATCCAGCGGCGAACACCGGGGAGCTGTTTTTT.

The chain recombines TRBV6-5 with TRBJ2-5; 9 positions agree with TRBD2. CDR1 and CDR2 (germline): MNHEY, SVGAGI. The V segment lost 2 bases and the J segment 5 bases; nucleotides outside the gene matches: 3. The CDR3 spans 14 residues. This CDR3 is CASSYGRGGETQYF. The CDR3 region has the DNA TGTGCCAGCAGTTACGGGCGGGGGGGCGAGACCCAGTACTTC.

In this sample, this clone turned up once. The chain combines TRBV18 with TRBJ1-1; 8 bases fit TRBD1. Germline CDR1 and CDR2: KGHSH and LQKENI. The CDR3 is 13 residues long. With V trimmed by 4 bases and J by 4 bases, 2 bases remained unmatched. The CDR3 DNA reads TGTGCCAGCTCACGACAGGGGAGCACTGAAGCTTTCTTT. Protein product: CASSRQGSTEAFF.

This CDR3 is CASSLTPGLAGTDTQYF. For the CDR3, the DNA is TGTGCCAGCAGCCTTACACCGGGACTAGCGGGAACAGATACGCAGTATTTT. The J gene is TRBJ2-3, the V gene TRBV14; the match to TRBD2 covers 13 bases. CDR1 and CDR2 from the germline V gene are SGHDN and FVKESK. The junction had 7 bases not matched to a gene; V was cut back by 4 bases and J by 3 bases. The CDR3 runs to 17 residues.

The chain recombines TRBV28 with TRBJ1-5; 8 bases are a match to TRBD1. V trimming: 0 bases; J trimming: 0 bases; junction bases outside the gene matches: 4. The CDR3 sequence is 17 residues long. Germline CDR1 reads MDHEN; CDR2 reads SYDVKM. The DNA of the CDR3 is TGTGCCAGCAGTTTATGGGGACAGGAGGATAGCAATCAGCCCCAGCATTTT. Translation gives CASSLWGQEDSNQPQHF.

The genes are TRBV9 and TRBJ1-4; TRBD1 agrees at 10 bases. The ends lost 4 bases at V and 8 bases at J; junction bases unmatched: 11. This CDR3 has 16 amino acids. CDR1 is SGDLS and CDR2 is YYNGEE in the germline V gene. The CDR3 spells CASSPRWTGGIEKLFF. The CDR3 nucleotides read TGTGCCAGCAGCCCCAGGTGGACAGGGGGAATCGAAAAACTGTTTTTT. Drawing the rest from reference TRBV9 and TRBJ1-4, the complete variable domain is DSGVTQTPKHLITATGQRVTLRCSPRSGDLSVYWYQQSLDQGLQFLIQYYNGEERAKGNILERFSAQQFPDLHSELNLSSLELGDSALYFCASSPRWTGGIEKLFFGSGTQLSVL.

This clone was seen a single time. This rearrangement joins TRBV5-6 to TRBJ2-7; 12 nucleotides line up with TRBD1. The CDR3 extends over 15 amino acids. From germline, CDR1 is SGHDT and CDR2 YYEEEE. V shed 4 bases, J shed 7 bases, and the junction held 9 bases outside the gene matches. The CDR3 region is CASSLRDRGLWEQYF. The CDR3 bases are TGTGCCAGCAGCCTGAGGGACAGGGGGCTTTGGGAGCAGTACTTC.

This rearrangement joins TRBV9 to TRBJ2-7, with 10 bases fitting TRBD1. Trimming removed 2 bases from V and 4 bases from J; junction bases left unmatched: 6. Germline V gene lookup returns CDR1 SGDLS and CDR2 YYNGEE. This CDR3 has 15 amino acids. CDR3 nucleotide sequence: TGTGCCAGCAGCGTGGGGGGACAGGGGTTTTACGAGCAGTACTTC. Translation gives CASSVGGQGFYEQYF.

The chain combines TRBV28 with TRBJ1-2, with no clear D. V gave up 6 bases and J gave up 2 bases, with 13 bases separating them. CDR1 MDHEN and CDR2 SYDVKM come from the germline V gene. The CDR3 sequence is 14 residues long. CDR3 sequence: CASSPSGLNYGYTF. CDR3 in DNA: TGTGCCAGCAGCCCTTCGGGTTTGAACTATGGCTACACCTTC.

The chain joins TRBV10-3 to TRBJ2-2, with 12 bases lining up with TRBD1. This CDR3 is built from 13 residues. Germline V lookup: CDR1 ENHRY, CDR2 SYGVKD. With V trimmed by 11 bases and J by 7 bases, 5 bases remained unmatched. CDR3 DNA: TGTGCCGTAGGGACAGGGGGCGTCGGGGAGCTGTTTTTT. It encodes CAVGTGGVGELFF.

This CDR3 reads CASSEEASGAYEQFF. The DNA of the CDR3 is TGTGCCAGCAGTGAAGAGGCTAGCGGGGCTTATGAGCAGTTCTTC. The chain joins TRBV6-1 to TRBJ2-1, with 9 nucleotides matching TRBD2. This CDR3 contains 15 residues. V gave up 1 base and J gave up 8 bases; unmatched junction bases: 6. Germline assignment: CDR1 MNHNS and CDR2 SASEGT.

DNA for the CDR3: TGTGCCAGCAGTCAGAGACTAGCGGGAGGTTTGCGTGAGCAGTTCTTC. Its translation is CASSQRLAGGLREQFF. The J gene is TRBJ2-1, the V gene TRBV27; 13 nucleotides line up with TRBD2. This CDR3 has 16 amino acids. Germline-derived CDR1 and CDR2 are MNHEY and SMNVEV (reference sequence). V lost 5 bases and J lost 9; bases outside the gene matches: 10.

In DNA form, the CDR3 reads TGTGCCAGCAGCCCAAACCCCCTCTCCACAGGGAACGATTCACCCCTCCACTTT. It codes for CASSPNPLSTGNDSPLHF. The chain combines TRBV4-2 with TRBJ1-6; D may be TRBD1 (6 bases). Trimming took 4 bases from V and 8 from J, leaving 24 bases between them. CDR1 and CDR2 (germline): LGHNA, YNFKEQ. The length of the CDR3 is 18 residues.

In DNA form, the CDR3 reads TGTGCCAGCAGTCAGGGGGCAGATCAGCCCCAGCATTTT. This encodes CASSQGADQPQHF. The chain couples TRBV27 to TRBJ1-5; 8 bases match TRBD1. The ends lost 5 bases at V and 5 bases at J; junction bases unmatched: 2. The CDR3 extends over 13 amino acids. Germline CDR1 and CDR2: MNHEY and SMNVEV (reference sequence).

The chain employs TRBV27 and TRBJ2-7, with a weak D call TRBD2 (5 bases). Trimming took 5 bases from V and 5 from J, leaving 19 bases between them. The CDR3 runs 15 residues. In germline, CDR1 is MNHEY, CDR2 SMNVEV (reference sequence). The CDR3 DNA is TGTGCCAGCAGTAACCTTCGGGGATCCGGGGACGAGCAGTACTTC. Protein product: CASSNLRGSGDEQYF.

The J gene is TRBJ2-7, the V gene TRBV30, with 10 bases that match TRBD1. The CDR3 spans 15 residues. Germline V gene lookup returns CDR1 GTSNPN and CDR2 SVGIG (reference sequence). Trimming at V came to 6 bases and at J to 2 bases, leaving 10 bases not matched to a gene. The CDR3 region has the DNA TGTGCCTGCCTACCGGGGACAGGGGACCCCTACGAGCAGTACTTC. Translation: CACLPGTGDPYEQYF.